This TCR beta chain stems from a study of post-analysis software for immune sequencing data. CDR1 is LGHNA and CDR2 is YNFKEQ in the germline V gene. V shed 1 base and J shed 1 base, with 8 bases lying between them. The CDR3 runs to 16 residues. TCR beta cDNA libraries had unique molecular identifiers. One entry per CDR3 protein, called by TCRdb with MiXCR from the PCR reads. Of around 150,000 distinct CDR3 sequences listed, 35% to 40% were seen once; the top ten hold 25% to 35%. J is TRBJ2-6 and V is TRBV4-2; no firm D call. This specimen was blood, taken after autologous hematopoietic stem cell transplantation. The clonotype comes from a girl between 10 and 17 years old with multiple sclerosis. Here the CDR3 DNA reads TGTGCCAGCAGCCAAGTGCTAGAATCTGGGGCCAACGTCCTGACTTTC. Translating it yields CASSQVLESGANVLTF.